This TCR beta chain was retrieved from a study of beta chain features in type 1 diabetes. Sorting of CD4+ naive, central memory, regulatory and stem cell-like memory cells was performed via CD45RO/CCR7/CD25/CD127/CD95/CD27. Study-level findings and limits: Over-representation of high TCR-expressing cells was a possible consequence of cDNA sequencing. TCRB CDR3s were moderately but significantly shorter in Type 1 diabetes patients in all four CD4+ subsets. Patients' naive, central memory and regulatory TCRB repertoires appeared more alike than those of healthy donors. There were fewer insertions and more deletions at the VDJ junctions of type 1 diabetes patients.

CDR3 length: 13 residues. Looked up from germline, CDR1 is SGHTA and CDR2 is FQGTGA. V lost 8 bases to trimming and J lost 2 bases; unmatched junction nucleotides: 5. Concerning this clone: Its target is unknown.

The authors reverse transcribed all of the isolated RNA, so sequencing captured expressed TCRB transcripts. Clones were sequenced by immunoSEQ multiplex PCR, and TCRdb holds only the in-frame ones, with some missing. This table has roughly 260,000 clones, roughly 22% appearing once. The sample was naive CD4+ T cells from blood. V usage is TRBV7-3 and J usage is TRBJ2-5, with 7 positions matching TRBD1. This clonotype was sampled from a woman in her 40s with type 1 diabetes. The CDR3 protein is CASGMGQQETQYF. The CDR3 DNA reads as TGTGCCAGCGGAATGGGACAGCAAGAGACCCAGTACTTC.